The 27 T cell receptor beta chains listed next were all sequenced from one sample in a study of OX40 agonist ivuxolimab in advanced cancers. Clones were read by immunoSEQ multiplex PCR, and TCRdb kept only the in-frame ones, dropping some. The sample has roughly 62,000 clones; 86% are singletons. The sample in question was CD4+ or CD8+ T cells sorted from blood, obtained in a trial of the OX40 agonist ivuxolimab. These receptors were taken from an adult with an advanced solid tumor such as melanoma, head and neck, liver or kidney cancer.

The chain is built from TRBV5-1 and TRBJ2-3; D perhaps matches TRBD2 (6 bases). Deletions cut 2 bases from V and 2 bases from J, with 21 bases between. The germline CDR1 and CDR2 sequences are SGHRS and YFSETQ. CDR3 length: 18 residues. The CDR3 DNA follows: TGCGCCAGCAGCTTAAGATCCCCCGCCGCGGGGAACACAGATACGCAGTATTTT. Its protein product is CASSLRSPAAGNTDTQYF.

DNA for the CDR3: TGTGCCAGCAGCGCGAATCCCCGTCCCCGCAGGGACGGCTTGAGCAATCAGCCCCAGCATTTT. It encodes CASSANPRPRRDGLSNQPQHF. V usage is TRBV9 and J usage is TRBJ1-5; possible D gene TRBD1, 5 bases. V shed 3 bases and J shed 1 base, with 29 bases lying between them. The CDR3 loop spans 21 amino acids. Germline CDR1 SGDLS, CDR2 YYNGEE.

The chain has TRBV6-6 and TRBJ2-6, with D possibly matching TRBD2 (6 bases). The CDR3 runs 15 residues. Deletions cut 6 bases from V and 0 bases from J, with 9 bases between. From germline, CDR1 is MNHNY and CDR2 SVGAGI (reference sequence). CDR3 sequence: CASSGGISGANVLTF. The CDR3 nucleotides are TGTGCCAGCAGCGGCGGGATCTCTGGGGCCAACGTCCTGACTTTC.

The rearrangement joins TRBV28 to TRBJ2-7, with D perhaps TRBD1 (6 bases). CDR1 and CDR2 (germline): MDHEN, SYDVKM. With 3 bases removed from V and 6 bases from J, the gap between germline ends came to 15 bases. CDR3 length: 14 amino acids. The CDR3 DNA reads TGTGCCAGCAGTTTTCCGGACAGAACTCGCGAGCAGTACTTC. Encoded protein: CASSFPDRTREQYF.

This chain uses TRBV30 with TRBJ2-5, with TRBD2 matching 7 bases. This CDR3 has 13 residues. In germline, CDR1 is GTSNPN, CDR2 SVGIG (reference sequence). V gave up 5 bases and J gave up 0 bases; unmatched junction bases: 3. The CDR3 nucleotides read TGTGCCTGGGAGCGGGATCACCAAGAGACCCAGTACTTC. It specifies CAWERDHQETQYF.

The V and J genes are TRBV18 and TRBJ2-1, with D possibly matching TRBD2 (5 bases). Germline values: CDR1 KGHSH, CDR2 LQKENI. This CDR3 comprises 13 residues. Trimming took off 4 bases at V and 12 bases at J, with 16 bases between the two ends. The DNA of the CDR3 is TGTGCCAGCTCACTCGGGCCTGAGGCGGGGCAGTTCTTC. Amino acid sequence: CASSLGPEAGQFF.

The CDR3 here is CASTPGGRGYEQYF. CDR3 DNA sequence: TGTGCCAGCACCCCCGGGGGGCGGGGCTACGAGCAGTACTTC. J is TRBJ2-7 and V is TRBV6-5; D perhaps matches TRBD2 (7 bases). V was shortened by 7 bases and J by 3 bases, with 16 bases between the two germline ends. This CDR3 has 14 amino acids. Germline lookup yields CDR1 MNHEY and CDR2 SVGAGI.

The chain uses TRBV27 and TRBJ1-5; D not certain. The CDR3 spans 13 residues. The V end lost 6 bases, the J end lost 6 bases, and 12 bases lay between the germline ends. CDR1 MNHEY and CDR2 SMNVEV come from the germline V gene (reference sequence). Written as DNA, the CDR3 is TGTGCCAGCAGGGAAGATGGACGTCAGCCCCAGCATTTT. It codes for CASREDGRQPQHF.

CDR3 sequence: CAWSLKGTNEKLFF. The CDR3 DNA reads as TGTGCCTGGAGTCTGAAGGGAACTAATGAAAAACTGTTTTTT. The chain links TRBV30 to TRBJ1-4; no firm D call. V lost 2 bases and J 1 base, leaving 8 bases between the germline ends. The CDR3 spans 14 residues. Germline V gene sequence: CDR1 GTSNPN, CDR2 SVGIG (reference sequence).

This clone is a singleton in its sample. This chain connects TRBV29-1 to TRBJ1-1; the D gene is possibly TRBD1 (6 bases). Germline V gives CDR1 SQVTM, CDR2 ANQGSEA. The CDR3 sequence is 14 residues long. V dropped 7 bases and J dropped 4 bases, with 19 bases sitting between them. CDR3 nucleotide sequence: TGCAGCGCCACGCGGGGGGCGCGGGGCACTGAAGCTTTCTTT. Amino acids: CSATRGARGTEAFF. The full variable domain, rest sourced from reference TRBV29-1 and TRBJ1-1, is SAVISQKPSRDICQRGTSLTIQCQVDSQVTMMFWYRQQPGQSLTLIATANQGSEATYESGFVIDKFPISRPNLTFSTLTVSNMSPEDSSIYLCSATRGARGTEAFFGQGTRLTVV.

V gene TRBV7-2 combines with J gene TRBJ1-1, with TRBD1 matching 7 bases. Germline values: CDR1 SGHTA, CDR2 FQGNSA. Trimming removed 5 bases from V and 4 bases from J; junction bases left unmatched: 7. The CDR3 is 14 amino acids. This chain's CDR3 is CASSQFDRVTEAFF. The CDR3, as DNA: TGTGCCAGCAGCCAATTTGACAGGGTCACTGAAGCTTTCTTT.

CDR3 region: CASIKGGYEQYF. CDR3 nucleotide sequence: TGTGCCAGCATCAAGGGGGGCTACGAGCAGTACTTC. The rearrangement uses TRBV6-4 and TRBJ2-7, with D possibly called TRBD1 or TRBD2 (6 bases each). V was trimmed by 7 bases and J by 3 bases, leaving 10 bases between them. The CDR3 is 12 amino acids. Per the germline V gene, CDR1 is MRHNA and CDR2 is SNTAGT.

The chain couples TRBV19 to TRBJ1-2; 7 bases fit TRBD1. The CDR3 runs to 16 residues. Germline lookup yields CDR1 LNHDA and CDR2 SQIVND (reference sequence). The J segment lost 2 bases and the V segment lost 7 bases, leaving 13 bases of the junction unmatched. The CDR3 DNA follows: TGTGCCAGTACCCCCCAGTGGACAGGATCAAACTATGGCTACACCTTC. Its protein is CASTPQWTGSNYGYTF.

Concerning this clone itself: The germline gene is not matched at one end of the junction; a read error may be the cause. This chain connects TRBV7-7 to TRBJ2-2; a weak D match, TRBD1 (5 bases). From germline, CDR1 is SSHAT and CDR2 FNYEAQ (reference sequence). The CDR3 consists of 14 residues. The CDR3 nucleotides are TGTGCTAGCAGCTTATTGGACACTCCCGGGGAGCTGTTTTTT. Translation gives CASSLLDTPGELFF. Full variable domain (remainder filled in from reference TRBV7-7 and TRBJ2-2): GAGVSQSPRYKVTKRGQDVTLRCDPISSHATLYWYQQALGQGPEFLTYFNYEAQPDKSGLPSDRFSAERPEGSISTLTIQRTEQRDSAMYRCASSLLDTPGELFFGEGSRLTVL.

The CDR3 loop is CASSLPGQGGRNQPQHF. The CDR3, as DNA: TGTGCCAGCAGTCTCCCGGGACAGGGGGGACGCAATCAGCCCCAGCATTTT. The V call is TRBV28, the J call TRBJ1-5; 11 bases match TRBD1. Germline CDR1 is MDHEN and CDR2 is SYDVKM. The CDR3 has 17 amino acids. V shed 5 bases and J 2 bases; nucleotides not matched to a gene: 8.

V is TRBV28 and J is TRBJ1-3, with no clear D. The CDR3 covers 13 residues. Trimming left V 6 bases short and J 6 bases short, with 12 bases between. The germline V gene has CDR1 MDHEN and CDR2 SYDVKM. In DNA, the CDR3 is TGTGCCAGCAGCGATCCTATGGAAAACACCATATATTTT. As protein: CASSDPMENTIYF.

This clone turned up a few times. V is TRBV29-1 and J is TRBJ2-1; TRBD2 agrees at 13 bases. Germline V lookup: CDR1 SQVTM, CDR2 ANQGSEA. Unmatched junction bases numbered 4, after V lost 4 bases and J lost 4 bases. This CDR3 has 15 amino acids. The CDR3 sequence is CSVVGTSGVYNEQFF. CDR3 nucleotide sequence: TGCAGCGTTGTGGGGACTAGCGGGGTTTACAATGAGCAGTTCTTC.

This clone was seen a few times. The V call is TRBV7-2, the J call TRBJ2-5, with a tentative D call TRBD2 (5 bases). The CDR3 covers 17 residues. Trimming stripped 1 base from V and 1 base from J, with 16 bases between. Germline V gives CDR1 SGHTA, CDR2 FQGNSA. As DNA, the CDR3 is TGTGCCAGCAGCTTAGGGGTGTCTGGACTGCTCCAAGAGACCCAGTACTTC. Protein: CASSLGVSGLLQETQYF.

On this clone itself: Germline is not matched at one junction end, which may reflect a read error. This chain uses TRBV6-1 with TRBJ2-2; D unclear. Germline-derived CDR1 and CDR2 are MNHNS and SASEGT. CDR3 length: 14 amino acids. The CDR3 region has the DNA TGTGCCAGCAGTCTGGGTATGAACGCCGGGGAGCTGTTTTTT. This gives the protein CASSLGMNAGELFF.

This clone came up a few times. The chain carries TRBV6-5 and TRBJ2-1; TRBD2 might be the D (6 bases). V was cut by 0 bases and J by 10 bases, with 10 bases left in between. The germline CDR1 and CDR2 sequences are MNHEY and SVGAGI. CDR3 size: 13 residues. The DNA for the CDR3 is TGTGCCAGCAGTTACTCGGAGGGGTTGGAGCAGTTCTTC. This encodes CASSYSEGLEQFF.

The rearrangement joins TRBV10-3 to TRBJ2-3, with D uncertain. CDR1 and CDR2 (germline): ENHRY, SYGVKD. The CDR3 runs 12 residues. The V gene lost 0 bases and the J gene lost 4 bases, with 2 bases spanning the gap. CDR3 protein: CAISESADTQYF. The CDR3 nucleotides read TGTGCCATCAGTGAGTCAGCAGATACGCAGTATTTT.

This chain connects TRBV28 to TRBJ2-2; D unresolved. Germline loops: CDR1 MDHEN, CDR2 SYDVKM. This CDR3 is 13 amino acids long. Trimming removed 8 bases from V and 3 bases from J, with 10 bases in between. CDR3 residues: CASGKEDTGELFF. Written as DNA, the CDR3 is TGTGCCAGCGGGAAGGAAGACACCGGGGAGCTGTTTTTT.

This clone showed up just once. The chain combines TRBV28 with TRBJ2-7; D uncertain. The germline gives CDR1 MDHEN, CDR2 SYDVKM. This CDR3 contains 15 residues. V gave up 7 bases and J gave up 3 bases, with 19 bases separating them. This CDR3 reads CASTKYPSGYYEQYF. DNA for the CDR3: TGTGCCAGCACTAAGTATCCCTCAGGCTACTACGAGCAGTACTTC.

The table lists this clone with a count of one. The chain recombines TRBV5-1 with TRBJ1-6, with TRBD1 matching 7 bases. CDR1 is SGHRS, CDR2 YFSETQ, per germline. The V segment lost 0 bases and the J segment 6 bases; nucleotides outside the gene matches: 3. The CDR3 length is 15 residues. The CDR3 DNA reads as TGCGCCAGCAGCTTGGAGACAGGGACTAATTCACCCCTCCACTTT. Protein: CASSLETGTNSPLHF. The variable domain in full, with the rest retrieved from reference TRBV5-1 and TRBJ1-6, is KAGVTQTPRYLIKTRGQQVTLSCSPISGHRSVSWYQQTPGQGLQFLFEYFSETQRNKGNFPGRFSGRQFSNSRSEMNVSTLELGDSALYLCASSLETGTNSPLHFGNGTRLTVT.

The rearrangement joins TRBV11-3 to TRBJ1-3; D is unresolved. CDR1 is SGHNT and CDR2 is YENEEA in the germline V gene. Trimming removed 5 bases at V and 0 bases at J, with 17 bases between. CDR3 length: 17 amino acids. The CDR3 sequence is CASSLTSDLSSGNTIYF. Here the CDR3 DNA reads TGTGCCAGCAGCCTTACGTCGGACTTAAGCTCTGGAAACACCATATATTTT.

This clone was counted only a few times. V and J are TRBV5-7 and TRBJ1-4; a possible D gene is TRBD1 (5 bases). TRBV5-7 is noted as an ORF with a role that remains uncertain. Trimming left V 0 bases short and J 8 bases short, with 23 bases between. The CDR3 covers 18 residues. The CDR3 region has the DNA TGTGCCAGCAGCTTGGATCTAGACCGCATTCCCGAGGGGGAAAAACTGTTTTTT. Translating gives CASSLDLDRIPEGEKLFF.

The rearrangement links TRBV5-5 to TRBJ2-5; 9 nucleotides align to TRBD1. Germline V lookup: CDR1 SGHKS, CDR2 YYEKEE (reference sequence). V was pared by 2 bases and J by 3 bases, with 2 bases of the junction left unmatched. This CDR3 contains 14 residues. CDR3 sequence (DNA): TGTGCCAGCAGCTTTACAGGGGGCGAAGAGACCCAGTACTTC. Translated: CASSFTGGEETQYF.